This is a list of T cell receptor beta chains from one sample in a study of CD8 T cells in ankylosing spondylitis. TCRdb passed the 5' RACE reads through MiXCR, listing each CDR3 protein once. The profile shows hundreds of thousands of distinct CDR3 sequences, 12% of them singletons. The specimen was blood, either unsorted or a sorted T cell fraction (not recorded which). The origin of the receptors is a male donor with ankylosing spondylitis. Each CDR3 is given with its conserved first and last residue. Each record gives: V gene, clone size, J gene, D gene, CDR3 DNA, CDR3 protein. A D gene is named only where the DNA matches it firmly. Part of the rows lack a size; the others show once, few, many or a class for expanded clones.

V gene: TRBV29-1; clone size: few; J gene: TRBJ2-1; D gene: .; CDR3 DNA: TGCAGCGTTAGGACTGGCAATGAGCAGTTCTTC; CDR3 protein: CSVRTGNEQFF
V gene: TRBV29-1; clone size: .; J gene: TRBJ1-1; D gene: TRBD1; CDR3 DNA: TGCAGCGTTGAAGACCTACAGGGGATGAACACTGAAGCTTTCTTT; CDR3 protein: CSVEDLQGMNTEAFF
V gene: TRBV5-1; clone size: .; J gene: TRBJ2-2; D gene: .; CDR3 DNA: TGCGCCAGCAGCCCTGCCGGGGCGTACACCGGGGAGCTGTTTTTT; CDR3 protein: CASSPAGAYTGELFF
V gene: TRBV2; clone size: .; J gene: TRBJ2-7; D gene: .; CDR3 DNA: TGTGCCAGCACTAGCGTTACGTCCTACGAGCAGTACTTC; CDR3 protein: CASTSVTSYEQYF
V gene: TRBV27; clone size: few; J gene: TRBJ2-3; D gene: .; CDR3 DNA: TGTGCCAGCAGTTCAGCGAGGGGGAGGACAGATACGCAGTATTTT; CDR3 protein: CASSSARGRTDTQYF
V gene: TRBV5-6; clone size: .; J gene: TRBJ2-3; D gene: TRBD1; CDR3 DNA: TGTGCCAGCAGCTTCAGGGGACAGGCCACAGATACGCAGTATTTT; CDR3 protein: CASSFRGQATDTQYF
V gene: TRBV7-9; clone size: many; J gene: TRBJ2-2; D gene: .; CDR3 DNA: TGTGCCAGCAGCTTAGCTCCTCAGAACACCGGGGAGCTGTTTTTT; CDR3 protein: CASSLAPQNTGELFF
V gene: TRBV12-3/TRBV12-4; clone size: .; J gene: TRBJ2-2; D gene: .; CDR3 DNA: TGTGCCAGCCGCCTAGGGGCGGGGTGGACCGGGGAGCTGTTTTTT; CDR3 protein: CASRLGAGWTGELFF
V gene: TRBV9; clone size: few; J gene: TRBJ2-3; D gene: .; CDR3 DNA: TGTGCCAGCAGCGTAGGCGCGGTGGAGGATACGCAGTATTTT; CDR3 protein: CASSVGAVEDTQYF
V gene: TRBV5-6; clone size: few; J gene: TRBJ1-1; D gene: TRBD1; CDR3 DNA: TGTGCCAGCAGCTTGCCGAAGGACAGGGCGAACACTGAAGCTTTCTTT; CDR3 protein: CASSLPKDRANTEAFF
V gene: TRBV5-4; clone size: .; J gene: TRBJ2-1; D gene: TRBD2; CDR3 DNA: TGTGCCAGCATCTCGAAGCGGGACCACTCCAATGAGCAGTTCTTC; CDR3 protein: CASISKRDHSNEQFF
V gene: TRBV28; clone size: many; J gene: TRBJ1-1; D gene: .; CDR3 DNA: TGTGCCAGCAGTTTAATGGGGAGGGATACTGAAGCTTTCTTT; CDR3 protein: CASSLMGRDTEAFF
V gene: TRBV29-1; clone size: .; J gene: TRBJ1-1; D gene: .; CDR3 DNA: TGCAGCGTTGTGAGGGGGGCGGAGGTCCCTGAAGCTTTCTTT; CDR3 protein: CSVVRGAEVPEAFF